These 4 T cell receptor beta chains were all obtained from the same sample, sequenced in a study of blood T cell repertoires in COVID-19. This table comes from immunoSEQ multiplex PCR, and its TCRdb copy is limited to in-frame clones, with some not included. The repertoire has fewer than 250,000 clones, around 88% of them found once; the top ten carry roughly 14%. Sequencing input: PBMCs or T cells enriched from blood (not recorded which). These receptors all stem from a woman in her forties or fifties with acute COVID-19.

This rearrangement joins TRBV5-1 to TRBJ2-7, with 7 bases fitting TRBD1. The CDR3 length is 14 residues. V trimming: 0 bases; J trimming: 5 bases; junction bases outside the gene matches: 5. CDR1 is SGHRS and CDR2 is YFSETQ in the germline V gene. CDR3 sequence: CASSLDRGDNEQYF. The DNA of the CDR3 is TGCGCCAGCAGCTTGGACAGGGGCGACAACGAGCAGTACTTC.

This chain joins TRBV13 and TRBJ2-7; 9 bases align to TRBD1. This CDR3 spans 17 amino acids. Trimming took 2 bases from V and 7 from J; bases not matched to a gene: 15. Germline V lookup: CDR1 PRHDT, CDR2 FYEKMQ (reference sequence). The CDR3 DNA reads TGTGCCAGCAGCTTATCTACCAGGGACAGGGTTTATCGGGAGCAGTACTTC. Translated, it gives CASSLSTRDRVYREQYF.

DNA for the CDR3: TGTGCCACCAGCAGGGGACAGGGGAGGCCAGATACGCAGTATTTT. Protein sequence: CATSRGQGRPDTQYF. This chain connects TRBV15 to TRBJ2-3; 10 nucleotides match TRBD1. V shed 3 bases and J 4 bases; nucleotides not matched to a gene: 4. Germline V gives CDR1 LNHNV, CDR2 YYDKDF (reference sequence). This CDR3 spans 15 amino acids.

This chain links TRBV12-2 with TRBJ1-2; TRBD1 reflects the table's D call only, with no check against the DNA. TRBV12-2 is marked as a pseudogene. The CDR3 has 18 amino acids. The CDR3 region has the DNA TGTGCAAGTCGCTTAAGTTTGGACCGACAGGGGGTAAACTATGGCTACACCTTC. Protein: CASRLSLDRQGVNYGYTF.